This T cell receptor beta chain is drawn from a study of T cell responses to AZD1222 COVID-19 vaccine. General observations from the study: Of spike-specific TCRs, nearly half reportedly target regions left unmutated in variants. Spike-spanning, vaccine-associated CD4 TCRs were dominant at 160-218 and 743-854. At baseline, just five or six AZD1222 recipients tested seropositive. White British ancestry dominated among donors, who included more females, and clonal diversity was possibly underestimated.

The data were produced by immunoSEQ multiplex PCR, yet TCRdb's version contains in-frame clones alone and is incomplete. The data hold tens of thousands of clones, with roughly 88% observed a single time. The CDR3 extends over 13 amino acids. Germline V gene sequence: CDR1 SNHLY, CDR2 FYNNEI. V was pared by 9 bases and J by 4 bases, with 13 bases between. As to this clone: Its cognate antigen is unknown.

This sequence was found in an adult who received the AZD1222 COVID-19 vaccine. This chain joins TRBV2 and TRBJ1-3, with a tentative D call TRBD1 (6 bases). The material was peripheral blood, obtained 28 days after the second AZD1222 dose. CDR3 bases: TGTGCCAGTACAGGGTTGACCGGAAACACCATATATTTT. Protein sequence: CASTGLTGNTIYF.